Listed below are T cell receptor beta chains from one sample, sequenced in a study of cytomegalovirus exposure and HLA in healthy donors. Here immunoSEQ multiplex PCR was the method, and the copy in TCRdb shows in-frame clones only, minus some. The sample comprises tens of thousands of clones, over 60% of which are singletons, and 4.6% rests with the top ten. Sequences were obtained from PBMCs. These receptors were collected from a woman aged 40-49 years in good health and CMV-seropositive. CDR3s include the opening cysteine and the closing phenylalanine or tryptophan.

TRBV7-3	CASSPQLAGGPTDTQYF
TRBV4-2	CASSQEGQGLFGVGETQYF
TRBV28	CASSGRLGTGKNTGELFF
TRBV7-9	CASSVGGGMNTEAFF
TRBV28	CASRGTLNYEQYF
TRBV9	CASTRGADNSGNTIYF
TRBV29-1	CSVEDPGQGGSGTQYF
TRBV5-1	CASSFGTTNEQFF
TRBV30	CAWRGVTDTQYF
TRBV28	CASLNGDFYGYTF
TRBV7-9	CASSLKAGGNSYNEQFF